This TCR beta chain was recorded in a study of T-cell memory formation after mild COVID-19. The germline V gene has CDR1 GTSNPN and CDR2 SVGIG (reference sequence). The ends were cut back, 5 bases at V and 8 bases at J, with 12 bases in the middle. The CDR3 consists of 11 residues. Study-level findings and limits: Most CD4+ clones that shrank were in CM and EM, while CD8+ ones turned up in EMRA.

TCRdb recomputed calls from the 5' RACE reads with MiXCR, one row per CDR3 protein. The data contain 350,000 to 500,000 distinct CDR3 sequences, 18% of them seen just once; the ten biggest clones take up roughly 21%. About this clonotype: As yet, its antigen is unknown.

The specimen was PBMCs or a T cell subset sorted from them (not recorded which). The chain has TRBV30 and TRBJ1-2; the D gene is possibly TRBD1 (5 bases). The sequence derives from a man aged 18 to 30 who had mild COVID-19 (a few samples of this study predate the infection). Cell type and time point are not known. The CDR3 nucleotides read TGTGCCTGGTCCCAGGGCGGCGGCTACACCTTC. The encoded protein is CAWSQGGGYTF.